This paragraph reports one T cell receptor beta chain. Its target antigen remains unknown. Within one base of it there is no much larger clone, and no base qualities were kept. CDR1 and CDR2, per the germline V gene, are MGHRA and YSYEKL. V is shortened by 0 bases, J by 0 bases, and the region joining them spans 14 bases. Including cysteine and phenylalanine, the CDR3 has 17 amino acids. Only the CDR3 DNA is retained, 51 bases long and in frame from the first base. The trial excluded patients who had a history of autoimmune disease or who were on systemic immunosuppression. In every dose cohort, peripheral blood was drawn for TCR sequencing at baseline, cycle 4 day 1, and cycle 7 day 1. Samples came from an open-label, multicenter, first-in-human phase I dose-escalation trial of ivuxolimab. Adults with locally advanced or metastatic head and neck squamous cell, hepatocellular, melanoma or renal cell carcinoma were enrolled in the trial. Before TCR sequencing, CD4+ and CD8+ T cells were separately sorted from peripheral blood.

The data stem from a study of OX40 agonist ivuxolimab in advanced cancers. Background for the entire study: Ivuxolimab was an agonistic, fully human IgG2 monoclonal antibody directed against OX40 (CD134), a costimulatory receptor. Intravenous ivuxolimab was administered to patients every 2 weeks at six dose levels: 0.01, 0.1, 0.3, 1.5, 3 and 10 mg/kg. Among the roughly 50 dose-escalation patients, roughly 20 had hepatocellular carcinoma, 15 or so melanoma, 9 renal cell carcinoma and 9 head and neck cancer. In the dose-escalation cohort, more than 75% of patients were male, and the mean age was around 60 years, with a range of about 20 to 90. Prior anti-PD-1, anti-PD-L1 or anti-CTLA-4 therapy was permitted, and about 40% of dose-escalation patients had received checkpoint inhibitors. Three dose-escalation patients achieved partial responses, one with hepatocellular carcinoma and two with cutaneous melanoma. Peripheral TCRbeta sequencing was intended to test whether TCR sequence diversity was altered and clonal T-cell expansion was caused by ivuxolimab. The paper describes the monotherapy dose-escalation part (N of about 47 patients) of the phase I trial of ivuxolimab. The investigation overall reported the following: Clonal expansion of both CD4+ and CD8+ blood T cells was observed from baseline to week 6 at doses 0.1 to 3.0 mg/kg. Low levels of normalized T-cell clonal expansion were also seen in some patients who did not respond. In partial responders in the 0.1-3.0 mg/kg groups, normalized peripheral clonal expansion was found to be among the lowest, especially among CD8+ T cells. On average, CD8+ T cells showed more expanded clones than CD4+ T cells after ivuxolimab. Which antigens the clonally expanded peripheral T cells were specific for was not determined.

Genomic DNA was isolated from the sorted cells so that the TCRbeta CDR3 region could be sequenced. TCRbeta CDR3 regions were sequenced using the immunoSEQ Assay. TCRdb carries this immuneACCESS record with in-frame sequences only. Its versions omit some clonotypes, under half of them owing to an unresolved V gene in the studies checked, with the rest unexplained. The sample table contains 20,000 or so clones; only one count was recorded for around 90% of them. The ten most abundant clones make up 9.5% to 12% of the sample. This receptor was taken from an adult with an advanced solid tumor such as melanoma, head and neck, liver or kidney cancer. The input for sequencing was CD4+ or CD8+ T cells sorted from blood, taken in a trial of the OX40 agonist ivuxolimab. The chain couples TRBV4-1 to TRBJ1-2; no D segment can be confidently identified. The DNA reads as follows: TGCGCCAGCAGCCAAGATCCCGGGAGGGTTGCTAACTATGGCTACACCTTC. This gives the protein CASSQDPGRVANYGYTF.